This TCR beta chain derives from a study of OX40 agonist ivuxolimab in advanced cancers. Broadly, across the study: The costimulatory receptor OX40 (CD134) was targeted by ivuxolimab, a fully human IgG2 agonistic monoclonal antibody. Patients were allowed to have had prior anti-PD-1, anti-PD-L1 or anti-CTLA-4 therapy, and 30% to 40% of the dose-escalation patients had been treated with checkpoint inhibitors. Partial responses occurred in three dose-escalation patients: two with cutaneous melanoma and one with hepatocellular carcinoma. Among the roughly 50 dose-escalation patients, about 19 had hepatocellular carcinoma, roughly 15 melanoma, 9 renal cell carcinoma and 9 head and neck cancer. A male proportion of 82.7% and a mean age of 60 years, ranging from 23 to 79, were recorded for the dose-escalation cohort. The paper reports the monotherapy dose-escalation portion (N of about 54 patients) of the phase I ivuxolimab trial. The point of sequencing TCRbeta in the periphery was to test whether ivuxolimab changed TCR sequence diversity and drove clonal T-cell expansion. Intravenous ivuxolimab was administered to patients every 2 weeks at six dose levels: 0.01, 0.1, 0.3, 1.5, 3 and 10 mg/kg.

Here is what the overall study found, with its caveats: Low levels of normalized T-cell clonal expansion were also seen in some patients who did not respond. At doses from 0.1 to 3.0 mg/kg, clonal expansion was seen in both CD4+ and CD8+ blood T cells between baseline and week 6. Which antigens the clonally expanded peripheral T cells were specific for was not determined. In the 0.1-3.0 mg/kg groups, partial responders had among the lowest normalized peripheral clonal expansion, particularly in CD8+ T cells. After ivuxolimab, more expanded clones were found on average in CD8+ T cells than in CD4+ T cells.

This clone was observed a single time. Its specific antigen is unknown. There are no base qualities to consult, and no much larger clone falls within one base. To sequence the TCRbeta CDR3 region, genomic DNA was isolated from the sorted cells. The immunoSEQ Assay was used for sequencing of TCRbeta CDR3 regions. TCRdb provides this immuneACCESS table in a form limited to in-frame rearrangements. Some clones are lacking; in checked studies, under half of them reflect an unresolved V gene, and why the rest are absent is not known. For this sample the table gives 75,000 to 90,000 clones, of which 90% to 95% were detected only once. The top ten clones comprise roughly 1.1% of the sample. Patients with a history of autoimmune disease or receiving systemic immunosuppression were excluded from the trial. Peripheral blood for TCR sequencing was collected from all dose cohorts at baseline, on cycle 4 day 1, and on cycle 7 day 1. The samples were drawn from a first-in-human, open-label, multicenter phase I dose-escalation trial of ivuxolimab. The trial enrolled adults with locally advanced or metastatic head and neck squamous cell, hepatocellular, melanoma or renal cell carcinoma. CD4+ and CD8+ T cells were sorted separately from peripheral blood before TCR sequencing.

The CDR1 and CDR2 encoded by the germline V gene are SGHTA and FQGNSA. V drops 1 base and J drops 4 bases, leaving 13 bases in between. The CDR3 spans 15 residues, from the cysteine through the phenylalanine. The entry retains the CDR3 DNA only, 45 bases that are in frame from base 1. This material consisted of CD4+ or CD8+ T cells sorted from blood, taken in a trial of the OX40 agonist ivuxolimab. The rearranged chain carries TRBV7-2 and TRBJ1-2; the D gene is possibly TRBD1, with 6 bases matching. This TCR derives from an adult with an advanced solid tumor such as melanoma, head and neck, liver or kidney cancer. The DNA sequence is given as TGTGCCAGCAGCTTAGGGGGAGGGGGAGGCTATGGCTACACCTTC. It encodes CASSLGGGGGYGYTF.